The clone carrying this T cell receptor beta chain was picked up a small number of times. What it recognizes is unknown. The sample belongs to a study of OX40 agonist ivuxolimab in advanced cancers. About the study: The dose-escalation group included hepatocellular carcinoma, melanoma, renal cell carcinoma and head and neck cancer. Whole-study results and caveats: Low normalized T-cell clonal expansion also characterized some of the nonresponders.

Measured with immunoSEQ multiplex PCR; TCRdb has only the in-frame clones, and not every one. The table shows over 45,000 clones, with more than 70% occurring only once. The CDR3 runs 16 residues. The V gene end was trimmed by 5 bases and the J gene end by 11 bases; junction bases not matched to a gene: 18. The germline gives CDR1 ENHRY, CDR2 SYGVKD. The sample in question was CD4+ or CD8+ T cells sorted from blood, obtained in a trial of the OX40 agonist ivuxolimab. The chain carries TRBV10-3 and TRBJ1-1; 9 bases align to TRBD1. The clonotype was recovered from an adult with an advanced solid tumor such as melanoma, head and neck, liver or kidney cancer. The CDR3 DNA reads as TGTGCCATCAGTTATCACGGGGGGACAGGGACCCGGCGCGCTTTCTTT. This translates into CAISYHGGTGTRRAFF.